The T cell receptor beta chain described here comes from a study of blood T cell repertoires in COVID-19 (dated by TCRdb to 2019 to 2021). In the study overall: Samples covering the acute and convalescent phases of COVID-19 were provided by collaborators in the United States, Italy and Spain. Sample metadata almost always included a de-identified subject ID, COVID-19 status, age in years and sex. The repertoires were released in a freely available public database intended as a resource for research on the immune response to SARS-CoV-2. Subjects who had been exposed to COVID-19, were actively infected with it, or had recovered from it provided the deeply sampled blood TCRbeta repertoires that made up the dataset. Samples came from the ongoing ImmuneRACE study (first 160 participants) plus 1,254 subjects from 6 global collaborators. The material from the prospective study consisted of cDNA or gDNA derived from T cells, B-cell-depleted T cells, or PBMCs. HLA class I and class II types, where available, came from metadata supplied by the sample provider rather than from assay-based typing. The paper's findings and limits, for the study overall: How much clinical and demographic metadata was included differed by source and by participant, and the metadata was provided uncurated.

TCRbeta CDR3 regions were amplified from genomic DNA by means of the immunoSEQ Assay, a bias-controlled multiplex PCR. As for the original processing: Within the assay, amplification of reference gene primers was used to estimate how many nucleated cells each sample contained. To quantify the absolute abundance of each unique TCRbeta CDR3 rearrangement, sequence reads were collapsed and filtered. For each sample, productive Simpson clonality was calculated as the square root of Simpson's diversity index over productive rearrangements. Drawn from immuneACCESS, this table holds only the in-frame rearrangements with V and J called that TCRdb kept. Clones are partly lost; checked studies trace under half to an unresolved V gene and leave the rest unexplained. D and trimming come from the DNA, and the V and J calls and clone size come from that table. This sample comprises roughly 140,000 clones, around 90% of them detected only once. The ten top clones hold 11% of the sample.

Each collaborating institution followed its own protocols to collect whole blood in K2EDTA tubes. For TCRbeta analysis, collaborators shipped samples as frozen whole blood, isolated PBMCs, or DNA extracted from either of those sample types. As to this clone: Its target antigen remains unknown. The record has no base qualities; no much larger clone is one base away.

The germline V gene supplies CDR1 SGHRS and CDR2 YFSETQ. V lost 2 bases and J lost 5 bases, and the count of bases not matched to a germline gene is 9. The CDR3 sequence holds 15 residues, the cysteine and phenylalanine included. CDR3 DNA is the only sequence kept; it has 45 bases, read in frame from the first base. This TCR was sampled from a woman of 80 years or more with acute or convalescent COVID-19. Sequenced sample: peripheral blood. The receptor chain draws on TRBV5-1 and TRBJ1-1; 7 bases in the junction line up with TRBD1. At the DNA level, the sequence is TGCGCCAGCAGCTTACTCGACAGGGCCGGGACTGAAGCTTTCTTT. It translates to CASSLLDRAGTEAFF.